The clone carrying this T cell receptor (beta chain) showed up just once. Clones were read by immunoSEQ multiplex PCR, and TCRdb kept only the in-frame ones, dropping some. The table includes about 110,000 clones, roughly 85% detected once. These data come from a study of control samples from healthy donors and cancer patients. The CDR3 spans 14 residues. From germline, CDR1 is GTSNPN and CDR2 SVGIG (reference sequence). The germline V and J ends were trimmed by 5 bases and 0 bases, with 10 bases remaining between them. The clonotype comes from a woman aged 45-65 years in good health. Specimen: blood. This chain connects TRBV30 to TRBJ1-4; D possibly corresponds to TRBD1 (6 bases). This CDR3 is CAWQDRATNEKLFF. The CDR3 DNA sequence: TGTGCCTGGCAGGACAGAGCAACTAATGAAAAACTGTTTTTT.